This is a list of T cell receptor beta chains from one sample in a study of blood T cell repertoires in COVID-19. Using immunoSEQ multiplex PCR, the repertoire was profiled, and TCRdb retains in-frame clones only, with some absent. The repertoire holds 70,000 or so clones, with around nine tenths as singletons. The specimen sequenced was peripheral blood. These receptors were collected from a young woman with acute or convalescent COVID-19. The conserved cysteine and the conserved F or W are not part of the CDR3 here. A D gene is named only where the DNA matches it firmly.

d_gene | v_gene | CDR3aa
- | TRBV29-1 | SVESSGNTIY
- | TRBV9 | ASSVFSDTQY
- | TRBV6-5 | ASSLIRDNSYEQY
- | TRBV11-2 | ASSLGTAYEQY
- | TRBV6-5 | ASSWGGNSGNTIY
- | TRBV19 | ASSMGVAFGSQETQY
- | TRBV30 | AWIPRGYMNTEAF
TRBD1 | TRBV9 | ASSPVGTGGLQQY
- | TRBV6-2/TRBV6-3 | ASSYGAGVSGELF
- | TRBV4-1 | ASSQDHYYGYT
- | TRBV6-5 | ASSSQGQPQH
- | TRBV20-1 | SASGQGNQPQH
TRBD2 | TRBV29-1 | SVKRGQNTGELF
- | TRBV2 | ASRQVYGYT
- | TRBV7-2 | ASSRDKPDTQY
TRBD1 | TRBV7-8 | ASSLRTGTLYEQY
TRBD1 | TRBV6-5 | ASSYSRGGDSPLH
- | TRBV30 | AGTNGYGYT
TRBD2 | TRBV11-2 | ASSSNSGTEQY
TRBD1 | TRBV4-2 | ASSPVTGGNNQPQH
TRBD1 | TRBV19 | ASSGGTGGKVTEAF
TRBD1 | TRBV11-2 | ASSSDRGGSPLH
TRBD1 | TRBV6-5 | ASSRDRAGNTIY
TRBD1 | TRBV19 | ASSPRDRVVGYT
- | TRBV5-1 | ASSFGRSYNSPLH
TRBD2 | TRBV27 | ASSSTRGGRRTGELF
- | TRBV29-1 | SVVGGGGGEQY
- | TRBV14 | ASSQAANYGYT
TRBD2 | TRBV6-1 | ASSGTRRSGTDTQY
- | TRBV6-5 | ASSPGEPYNEQF
- | TRBV9 | ASSVVLGEDSYNEQF